Listed below are T cell receptor beta chains from one sample, sequenced in a study of cytomegalovirus exposure and HLA in healthy donors. Profiled with immunoSEQ multiplex PCR; TCRdb holds only in-frame clones, not every one. The sample yields 150,000 to 200,000 clones, approximately 80% seen once. Material for sequencing was PBMCs. These receptors were taken from a woman between 45 and 60 years old in good health and CMV-seronegative. Both conserved end residues are part of each CDR3.

TRBV4-1	TRBJ2-7	CASSQVLPIRTGRYEQYF
TRBV29-1	TRBJ1-2	CSVDLRDRGLGGYGYTF
TRBV19	TRBJ2-7	CASSWDRTYEQYF
TRBV28	TRBJ2-7	CASSLSPVLYRSSYEQYF
TRBV20-1	TRBJ1-2	CSARGGGYTF
TRBV29-1	TRBJ2-7	CSVGDRGASYEQYF
TRBV10-1	TRBJ2-1	CASSESGREQFF
TRBV9	TRBJ2-2	CASSVGTSGFNTGELFF
TRBV4-3	TRBJ1-6	CASSLLNSPLHF
TRBV18	TRBJ2-7	CASSRVDRSPYEQYF
TRBV7-9	TRBJ2-3	CASSFADTQYF
TRBV14	TRBJ1-3	CASSHAQNTIYF
TRBV6-5	TRBJ1-1	CASSLTGMGLNTEAFF
TRBV6-1	TRBJ2-5	CASSEPRLAGGGAQYF
TRBV2	TRBJ2-1	CASSGPRWTGGTNEQFF
TRBV9	TRBJ2-3	CASSPWAGGLTNTQYF
TRBV6-6	TRBJ1-6	CATLWDSLNSPLHF
TRBV4-3	TRBJ2-7	CASSQETGTSYEQYF
TRBV2	TRBJ2-1	CASSERPSGNEQFF
TRBV4-2	TRBJ2-2	CASSLDRSAGELFF
TRBV7-2	TRBJ2-1	CASSFRTSGANEQFF
TRBV6-6	TRBJ1-5	CASSYSGTGSSQPQHF
TRBV28	TRBJ2-3	CASSPRDRPTDTQYF
TRBV28	TRBJ2-5	CASSTPGHVRETQYF
TRBV28	TRBJ2-1	CVISTGSSYNEQFF
TRBV9	TRBJ2-5	CASSVALAGAGETQYF
TRBV7-2	TRBJ1-5	CASSLGWRPQHF
TRBV19	TRBJ1-1	CASSIGRGSRNTEAFF
TRBV15	TRBJ2-5	CATSRDRAQETQYF
TRBV27	TRBJ1-2	CASSSQGQAYTF
TRBV2	TRBJ1-4	CASSAGVGVTNEKLFF
TRBV25-1	TRBJ1-6	CASSEGAGGDSPLHF
TRBV18	TRBJ2-3	CASSYAGQKSDTQYF
TRBV28	TRBJ2-7	CASTLRRVIRNEQYF